The clone carrying this T cell receptor (beta chain) was seen repeatedly, ten times or more. Time point noted: patch test 1, 2 weeks after DPC sensitization. Treatment reported: therapeutic diphenylcyclopropenone sensitization with weekly scalp DPC. This specimen belongs to a study of human T cells and chemical hapten exposure. Via MiXCR, TCRdb re-called the RACE reads, giving one row per CDR3 protein. The profile shows approximately 71,000 distinct CDR3 sequences, approximately 9.4% of them singletons. The sample here was whole blood, taken in connection with sensitization to the hapten diphenylcyclopropenone (DPC). The source is a woman aged 35 to 49 with alopecia areata. Some clones in this sample may be carry-over from other donors' samples.

In DNA, the CDR3 is TGTGCCAGCAGCTTTACGACAGTTCGGACAGGGCCCCCGTACTTC. It specifies CASSFTTVRTGPPYF. This chain joins TRBV7-9 and TRBJ2-5, with TRBD1 matching over 8 bases. Germline V gene lookup returns CDR1 SEHNR and CDR2 FQNEAQ (reference sequence). The CDR3 contains 15 residues. The V segment lost 3 bases and the J segment 13 bases; nucleotides outside the gene matches: 16. Together with reference TRBV7-9 and TRBJ2-5, the CDR3 gives the full variable domain: DTGVSQNPRHKITKRGQNVTFRCDPISEHNRLYWYRQTLGQGPEFLTYFQNEAQLEKSRLLSDRFSAERPKGSFSTLEIQRTEQGDSAMYLCASSFTTVRTGPPYFGPGTRLLVL.